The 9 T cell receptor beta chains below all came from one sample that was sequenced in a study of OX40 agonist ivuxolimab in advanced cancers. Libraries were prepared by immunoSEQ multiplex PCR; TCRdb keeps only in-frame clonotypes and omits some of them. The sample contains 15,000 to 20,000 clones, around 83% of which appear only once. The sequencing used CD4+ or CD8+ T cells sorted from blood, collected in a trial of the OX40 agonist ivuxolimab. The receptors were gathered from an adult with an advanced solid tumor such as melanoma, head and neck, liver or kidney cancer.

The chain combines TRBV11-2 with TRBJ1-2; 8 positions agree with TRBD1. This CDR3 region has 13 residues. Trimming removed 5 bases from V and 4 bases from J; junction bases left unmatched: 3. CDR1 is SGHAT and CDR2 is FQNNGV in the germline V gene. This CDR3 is CASSDRGVYGYTF. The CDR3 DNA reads TGTGCCAGCAGCGACAGGGGTGTCTATGGCTACACCTTC. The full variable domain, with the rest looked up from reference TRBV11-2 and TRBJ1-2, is EAGVAQSPRYKIIEKRQSVAFWCNPISGHATLYWYQQILGQGPKLLIQFQNNGVVDDSQLPKDRFSAERLKGVDSTLKIQPAKLEDSAVYLCASSDRGVYGYTFGSGTRLTVV.

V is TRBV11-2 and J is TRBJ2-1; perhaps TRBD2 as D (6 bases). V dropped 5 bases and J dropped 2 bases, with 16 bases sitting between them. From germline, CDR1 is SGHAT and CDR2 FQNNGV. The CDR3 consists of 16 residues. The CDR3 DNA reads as TGTGCCAGCAGCACTGTGCGGGGCCCGACCTACAATGAGCAGTTCTTC. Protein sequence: CASSTVRGPTYNEQFF.

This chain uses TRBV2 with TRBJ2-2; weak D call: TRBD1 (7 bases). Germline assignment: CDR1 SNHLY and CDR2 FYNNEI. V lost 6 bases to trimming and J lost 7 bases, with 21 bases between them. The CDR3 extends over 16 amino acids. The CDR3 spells CASRRRGPGGIGELFF. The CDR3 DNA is TGTGCCAGCAGGAGAAGGGGGCCGGGCGGGATCGGGGAGCTGTTTTTT.

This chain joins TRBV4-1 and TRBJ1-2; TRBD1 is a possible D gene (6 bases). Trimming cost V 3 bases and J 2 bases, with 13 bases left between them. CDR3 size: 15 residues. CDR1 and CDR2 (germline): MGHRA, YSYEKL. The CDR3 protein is CASSQPGTYNYGYTF. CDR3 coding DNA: TGCGCCAGCAGCCAGCCCGGGACATACAACTATGGCTACACCTTC.

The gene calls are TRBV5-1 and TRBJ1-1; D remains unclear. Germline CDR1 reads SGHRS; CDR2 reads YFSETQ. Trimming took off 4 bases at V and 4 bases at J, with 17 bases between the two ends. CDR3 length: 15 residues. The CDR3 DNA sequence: TGCGCCAGCAGCCCAAGCCCGGGTTATTCCACTGAAGCTTTCTTT. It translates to CASSPSPGYSTEAFF. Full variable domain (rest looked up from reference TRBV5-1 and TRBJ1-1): KAGVTQTPRYLIKTRGQQVTLSCSPISGHRSVSWYQQTPGQGLQFLFEYFSETQRNKGNFPGRFSGRQFSNSRSEMNVSTLELGDSALYLCASSPSPGYSTEAFFGQGTRLTVV.

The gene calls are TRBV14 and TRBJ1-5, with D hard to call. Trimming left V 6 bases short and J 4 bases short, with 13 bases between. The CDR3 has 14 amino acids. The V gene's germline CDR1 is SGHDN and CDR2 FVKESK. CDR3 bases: TGTGCCAGCAGTACAGTCCCCGGGAATCAGCCCCAGCATTTT. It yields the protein CASSTVPGNQPQHF.

CDR3 loop: CASRVGRGEKLFF. CDR3 sequence (DNA): TGTGCCAGCCGTGTAGGTAGGGGAGAAAAACTGTTTTTT. V and J are TRBV2 and TRBJ1-4, with D possibly TRBD1 on 5 matching bases. The CDR3 runs to 13 residues. Germline-derived CDR1 and CDR2 are SNHLY and FYNNEI. V lost 8 bases and J 8 bases, leaving 15 bases between the germline ends.

Here the CDR3 reads CSVRSDRGNTGELFF. CDR3 DNA: TGCAGCGTTAGGTCGGACAGGGGGAACACCGGGGAGCTGTTTTTT. This chain connects TRBV29-1 to TRBJ2-2, with 9 bases lining up with TRBD1. Germline V lookup: CDR1 SQVTM, CDR2 ANQGSEA. This CDR3 is 15 amino acids long. V lost 5 bases, J lost 1 base, and 5 bases stayed unmatched.

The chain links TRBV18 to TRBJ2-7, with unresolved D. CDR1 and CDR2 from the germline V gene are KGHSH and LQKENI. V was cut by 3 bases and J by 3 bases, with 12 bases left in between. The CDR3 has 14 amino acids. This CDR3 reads CASSPSPIVYEQYF. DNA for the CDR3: TGTGCCAGCTCACCCTCGCCAATCGTCTACGAGCAGTACTTC. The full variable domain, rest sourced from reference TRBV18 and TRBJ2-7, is NAGVMQNPRHLVRRRGQEARLRCSPMKGHSHVYWYRQLPEEGLKFMVYLQKENIIDESGMPKERFSAEFPKEGPSILRIQQVVRGDSAAYFCASSPSPIVYEQYFGPGTRLTVT.